A single sample gave rise to the 13 T cell receptor beta chains below, sequenced in a study of blood T cells in healthy people across ages. A second about 6 to 12 cycle PCR used barcoded and J-beta primers. TCRdb independently ran MiXCR on the 5' RACE reads; one entry per CDR3 protein. Here the sample spans roughly 410,000 distinct CDR3 sequences, about half being singletons. Material for sequencing was blood. The origin of the receptors is a man aged 55-75 years in good health.

This clonotype was observed a handful of times. In DNA form, the CDR3 reads TGTGCCAGCTGTAGTGATAGCACAGATACGCAGTATTTT. Protein product: CASCSDSTDTQYF. The genes are TRBV2 and TRBJ2-3, with D hard to call. Germline V CDR1 and CDR2: SNHLY, FYNNEI. CDR3 length: 13 amino acids. The ends were cut back, 8 bases at V and 0 bases at J, with 9 bases in the middle.

This clonotype has a handful of counts. The chain employs TRBV6-1 and TRBJ2-4; TRBD1 matches 10 bases. The J call could be wrong; TRBJ2-7 is a better fit for the DNA end. The V gene's germline CDR1 is MNHNS and CDR2 SASEGT. The CDR3 loop spans 15 amino acids. CDR3 loop: CASQFRDRGFSEQYF. The CDR3 DNA follows: TGTGCCAGTCAATTCCGGGACAGGGGTTTTAGCGAGCAGTACTTC.

The chain joins TRBV20-1 to TRBJ2-7, with 10 bases aligning to TRBD1. CDR3 length: 13 residues. The germline V gene has CDR1 DFQATT and CDR2 SNEGSKA (reference sequence). The CDR3 is CSGQGGRSYEQYF. The CDR3 DNA follows: TGCAGCGGACAGGGGGGCCGCTCCTACGAGCAGTACTTC.

V usage is TRBV13 and J usage is TRBJ2-4; the D gene is possibly TRBD1 (6 bases). The CDR3 runs 16 residues. Trimming stripped 2 bases from V and 6 bases from J, with 17 bases between. Looked up from germline, CDR1 is PRHDT and CDR2 is FYEKMQ (reference sequence). In DNA form, the CDR3 reads TGTGCCAGCAGCTTAAACCAGGGGCATTTAGTAAACATTCAGTACTTC. Amino acid sequence: CASSLNQGHLVNIQYF. Full variable domain (remainder filled in from reference TRBV13 and TRBJ2-4): AAGVIQSPRHLIKEKRETATLKCYPIPRHDTVYWYQQGPGQDPQFLISFYEKMQSDKGSIPDRFSAQQFSDYHSELNMSSLELGDSALYFCASSLNQGHLVNIQYFGAGTRLSVL.

This clonotype was seen only once. This chain links TRBV6-6 with TRBJ2-4; 9 bases match TRBD1. The J call is uncertain, as TRBJ2-7 better fits the DNA end. Germline lookup yields CDR1 MNHNY and CDR2 SVGAGI (reference sequence). This CDR3 is 15 amino acids long. The CDR3: CASRTQGADLYEQYF. In DNA form, the CDR3 reads TGTGCCAGCAGAACACAGGGGGCAGACCTCTACGAGCAGTACTTC.

This clonotype was counted only a few times. The chain couples TRBV6-1 to TRBJ2-7, with 7 bases aligning to TRBD1. The CDR3 is 13 amino acids. Per the germline V gene, CDR1 is MNHNS and CDR2 is SASEGT. V was pared by 0 bases and J by 8 bases, with 4 bases of the junction left unmatched. The CDR3: CASSEARQGQQYF. CDR3 sequence (DNA): TGTGCCAGCAGTGAAGCGCGACAGGGCCAGCAGTACTTC.

The chain uses TRBV7-2 and TRBJ1-5; a possible D gene is TRBD1 (5 bases). Germline V gene sequence: CDR1 SGHTA, CDR2 FQGNSA. V lost 1 base, J lost 6 bases, and 13 bases lay in between. This CDR3 contains 15 residues. The CDR3 region has the DNA TGTGCCAGCAGCTTAGGAGTTGGGGGGGGTCAGCCCCAGCATTTT. Translated: CASSLGVGGGQPQHF. Variable domain in full (rest from reference TRBV7-2 and TRBJ1-5): GAGVSQSPSNKVTEKGKDVELRCDPISGHTALYWYRQSLGQGLEFLIYFQGNSAPDKSGLPSDRFSAERTGGSVSTLTIQRTQQEDSAVYLCASSLGVGGGQPQHFGDGTRLSIL.

The V call is TRBV4-3, the J call TRBJ2-7; 12 positions agree with TRBD2. This CDR3 region has 15 residues. Looked up from germline, CDR1 is LGHNA and CDR2 is YSLEER. With V trimmed by 3 bases and J by 6 bases, 6 bases remained unmatched. In nucleotides, the CDR3 is TGCGCCAGCAGCCAGAAACCGGGACTAGCGGGCGAGCAGTACTTC. It codes for CASSQKPGLAGEQYF.

This clonotype showed up just a few times. The V gene is TRBV7-2, the J gene TRBJ2-3; 12 nucleotides line up with TRBD2. The CDR3 is made up of 13 amino acids. CDR1 is SGHTA and CDR2 is FQGNSA in the germline V gene. CDR3 coding DNA: TGTGGGACTAGCGGGATATTAACAGATACGCAGTATTTT. Its protein product is CGTSGILTDTQYF.

This clonotype turned up a few times. This chain joins TRBV29-1 and TRBJ2-7, with 7 bases fitting TRBD1. The CDR3 consists of 12 residues. J lost 4 bases, V lost 6 bases, and 6 bases had no gene match. Germline-derived CDR1 and CDR2 are SQVTM and ANQGSEA. The CDR3 DNA sequence: TGCAGCGTACAGGGGAATGGTTACGAGCAGTACTTC. Residues: CSVQGNGYEQYF.

This chain links TRBV20-1 with TRBJ2-5; 7 positions agree with TRBD2. This CDR3 has 12 amino acids. V lost 6 bases, J lost 5 bases, and 6 bases stayed unmatched. Germline V gives CDR1 DFQATT, CDR2 SNEGSKA (reference sequence). CDR3 in amino acids: CSAQRGGETQYF. The CDR3 nucleotides read TGCAGTGCCCAGCGGGGTGGGGAGACCCAGTACTTC.

This clonotype occurred many times. The chain uses TRBV20-1 and TRBJ2-2; tentatively, D is TRBD1 or TRBD2 (5 bases each). CDR1 and CDR2 from the germline V gene are DFQATT and SNEGSKA (reference sequence). CDR3 length: 17 residues. V was shortened by 3 bases and J by 0 bases, with 17 bases between the two germline ends. The CDR3 bases are TGCAGTGCTAGCCGGGACCTAACGGCGTCGAACACCGGGGAGCTGTTTTTT. Protein product: CSASRDLTASNTGELFF.

The chain recombines TRBV6-6 with TRBJ1-2; 9 positions agree with TRBD1. Per the germline V gene, CDR1 is MNHNY and CDR2 is SVGAGI (reference sequence). This CDR3 spans 17 amino acids. V dropped 5 bases and J dropped 0; count of bases not matched to a gene: 10. The CDR3 loop reads CASSPRGQGAANYGYTF. CDR3 in DNA: TGTGCCAGCAGTCCTCGGGGACAGGGAGCGGCTAACTATGGCTACACCTTC.